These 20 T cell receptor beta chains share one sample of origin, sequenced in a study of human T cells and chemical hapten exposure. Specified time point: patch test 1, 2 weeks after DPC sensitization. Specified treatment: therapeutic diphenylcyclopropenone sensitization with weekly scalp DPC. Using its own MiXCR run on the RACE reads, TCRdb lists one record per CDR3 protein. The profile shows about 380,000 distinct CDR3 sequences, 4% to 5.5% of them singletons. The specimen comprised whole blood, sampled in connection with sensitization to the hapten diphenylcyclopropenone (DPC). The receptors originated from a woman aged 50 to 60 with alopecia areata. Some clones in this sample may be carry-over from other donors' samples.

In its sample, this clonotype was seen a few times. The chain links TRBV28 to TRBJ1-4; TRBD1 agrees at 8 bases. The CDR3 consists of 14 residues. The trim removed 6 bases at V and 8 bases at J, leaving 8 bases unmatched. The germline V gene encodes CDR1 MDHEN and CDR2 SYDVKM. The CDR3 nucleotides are TGTGCCAGCAGGGCAGGGGGCGCGACGGAAAAACTGTTTTTT. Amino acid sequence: CASRAGGATEKLFF.

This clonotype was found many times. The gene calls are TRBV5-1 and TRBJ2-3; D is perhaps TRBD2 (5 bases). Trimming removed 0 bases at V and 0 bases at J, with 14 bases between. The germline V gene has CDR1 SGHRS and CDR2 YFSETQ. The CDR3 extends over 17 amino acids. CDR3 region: CASSLASARTSTDTQYF. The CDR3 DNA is TGCGCCAGCAGCTTGGCTTCGGCTCGGACTAGCACAGATACGCAGTATTTT.

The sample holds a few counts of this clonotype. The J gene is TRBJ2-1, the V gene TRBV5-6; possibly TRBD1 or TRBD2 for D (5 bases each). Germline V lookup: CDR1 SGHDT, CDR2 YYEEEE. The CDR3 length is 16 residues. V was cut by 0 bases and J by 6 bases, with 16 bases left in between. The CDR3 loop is CASSLELGPWANEQFF. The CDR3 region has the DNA TGTGCCAGCAGCTTGGAGCTGGGACCCTGGGCCAATGAGCAGTTCTTC.

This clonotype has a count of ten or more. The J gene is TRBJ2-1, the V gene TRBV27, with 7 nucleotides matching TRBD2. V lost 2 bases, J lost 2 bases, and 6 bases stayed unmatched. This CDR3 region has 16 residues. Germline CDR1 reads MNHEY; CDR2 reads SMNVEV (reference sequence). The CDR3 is CASSLVVAGPYNEQFF. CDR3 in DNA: TGTGCCAGCAGTTTAGTGGTAGCGGGTCCCTACAATGAGCAGTTCTTC.

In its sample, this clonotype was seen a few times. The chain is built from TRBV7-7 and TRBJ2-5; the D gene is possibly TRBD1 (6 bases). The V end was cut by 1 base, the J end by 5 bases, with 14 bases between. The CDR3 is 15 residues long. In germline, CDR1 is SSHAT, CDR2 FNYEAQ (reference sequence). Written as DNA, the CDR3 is TGTGCCAGCAGCTTAGGCCGACAGGTTCTGGAGACCCAGTACTTC. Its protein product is CASSLGRQVLETQYF.

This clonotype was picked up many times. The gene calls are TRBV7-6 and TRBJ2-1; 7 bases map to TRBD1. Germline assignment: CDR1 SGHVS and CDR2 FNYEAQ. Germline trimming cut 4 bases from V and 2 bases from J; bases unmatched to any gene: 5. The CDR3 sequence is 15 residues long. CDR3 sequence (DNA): TGTGCCAGCAGCTCCGACAGGGCAACCTACAATGAGCAGTTCTTC. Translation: CASSSDRATYNEQFF.

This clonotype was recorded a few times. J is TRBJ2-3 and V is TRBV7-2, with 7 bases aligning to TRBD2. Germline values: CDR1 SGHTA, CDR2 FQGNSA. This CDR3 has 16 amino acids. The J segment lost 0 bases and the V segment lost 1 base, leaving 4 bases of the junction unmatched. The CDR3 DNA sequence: TGTGCCAGCAGCTTAGTGGCGGGAGCTAGCACAGATACGCAGTATTTT. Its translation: CASSLVAGASTDTQYF.

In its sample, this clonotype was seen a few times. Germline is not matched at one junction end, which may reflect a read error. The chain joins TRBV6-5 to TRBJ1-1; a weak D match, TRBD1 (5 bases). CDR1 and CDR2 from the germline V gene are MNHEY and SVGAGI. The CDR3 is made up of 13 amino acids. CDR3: CASSNSGDSRSPF. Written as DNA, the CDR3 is TGTGCCAGCAGTAACTCCGGCGACAGCCGTTCTCCCTTT.

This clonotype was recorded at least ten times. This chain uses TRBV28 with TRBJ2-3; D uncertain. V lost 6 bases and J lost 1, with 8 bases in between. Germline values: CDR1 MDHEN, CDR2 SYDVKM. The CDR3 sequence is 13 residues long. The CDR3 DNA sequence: TGTGCCAGCAGAGACTCGCGCACAGATACGCAGTATTTT. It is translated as CASRDSRTDTQYF.

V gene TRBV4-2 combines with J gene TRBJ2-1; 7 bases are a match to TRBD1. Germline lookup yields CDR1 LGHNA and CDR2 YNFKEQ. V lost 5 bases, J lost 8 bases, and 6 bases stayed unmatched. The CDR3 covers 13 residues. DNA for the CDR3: TGTGCCAGCAGCGGATTAGACAGGGATGAGCAGTTCTTC. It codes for CASSGLDRDEQFF.

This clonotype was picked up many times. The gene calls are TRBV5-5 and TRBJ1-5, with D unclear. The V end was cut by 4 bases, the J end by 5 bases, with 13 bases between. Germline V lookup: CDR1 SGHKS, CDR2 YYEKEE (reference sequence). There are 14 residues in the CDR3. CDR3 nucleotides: TGTGCCAGCAGCCCCTTGGGTTCCGATCAGCCCCAGCATTTT. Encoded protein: CASSPLGSDQPQHF.

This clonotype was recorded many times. CDR3 sequence: CSAALGQGATQYF. The CDR3, as DNA: TGCAGTGCCGCTCTCGGACAGGGGGCGACGCAGTATTTT. V is TRBV20-1 and J is TRBJ2-3; TRBD1 matches at 11 bases. Germline CDR1 is DFQATT and CDR2 is SNEGSKA (reference sequence). The CDR3 extends over 13 amino acids. The junction had 8 bases not matched to a gene; V was cut back by 6 bases and J by 9 bases.

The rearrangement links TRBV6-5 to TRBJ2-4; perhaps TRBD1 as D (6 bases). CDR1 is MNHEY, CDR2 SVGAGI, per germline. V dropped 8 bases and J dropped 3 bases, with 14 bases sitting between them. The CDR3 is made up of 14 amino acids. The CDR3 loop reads CASAKGESKNIQYF. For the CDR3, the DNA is TGTGCCAGCGCGAAGGGGGAGAGCAAAAACATTCAGTACTTC.

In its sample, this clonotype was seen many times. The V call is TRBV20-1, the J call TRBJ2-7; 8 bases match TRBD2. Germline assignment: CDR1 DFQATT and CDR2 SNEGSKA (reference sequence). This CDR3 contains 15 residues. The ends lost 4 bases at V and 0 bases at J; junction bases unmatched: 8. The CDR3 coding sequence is TGCAGTGCTAAGGGGGGACTAGTGAGCTCCTACGAGCAGTACTTC. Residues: CSAKGGLVSSYEQYF.

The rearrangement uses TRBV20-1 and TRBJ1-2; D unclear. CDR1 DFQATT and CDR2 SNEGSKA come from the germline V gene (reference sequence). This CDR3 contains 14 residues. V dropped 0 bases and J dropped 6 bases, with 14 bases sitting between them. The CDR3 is CSARDQPSGHGYTF. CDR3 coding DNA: TGCAGTGCTAGAGATCAGCCCAGTGGCCATGGCTACACCTTC.

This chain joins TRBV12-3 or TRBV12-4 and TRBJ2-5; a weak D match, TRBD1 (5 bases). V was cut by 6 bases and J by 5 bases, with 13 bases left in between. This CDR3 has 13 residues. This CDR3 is CASSIAQGETQYF. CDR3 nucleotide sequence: TGTGCCAGCAGCATCGCGCAGGGCGAGACCCAGTACTTC.

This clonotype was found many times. In DNA, the CDR3 is TGCGCCAGCAGTCGGGTCCTCCTACCCACCGATGGCTACACCTTC. Translation: CASSRVLLPTDGYTF. This rearrangement joins TRBV10-1 to TRBJ1-2; D gene uncertain. This CDR3 has 15 amino acids. Germline assignment: CDR1 WNHNN and CDR2 SYGVQD (reference sequence). Trimming shortened V by 5 bases and J by 6 bases, and 19 bases separated the two germline ends.

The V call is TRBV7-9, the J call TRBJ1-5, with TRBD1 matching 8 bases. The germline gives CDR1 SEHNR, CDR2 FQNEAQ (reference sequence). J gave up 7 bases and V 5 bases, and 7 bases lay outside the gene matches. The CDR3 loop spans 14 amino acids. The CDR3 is CASSQGQGLQPQHF. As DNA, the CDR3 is TGTGCCAGCAGCCAAGGACAGGGTTTACAGCCCCAGCATTTT.

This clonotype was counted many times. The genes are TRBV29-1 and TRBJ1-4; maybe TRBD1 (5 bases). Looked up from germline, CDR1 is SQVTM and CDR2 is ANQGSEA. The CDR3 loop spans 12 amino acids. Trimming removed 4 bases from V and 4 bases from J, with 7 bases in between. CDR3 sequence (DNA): TGCAGCGTTGTACAGGATAATGAAAAACTGTTTTTT. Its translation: CSVVQDNEKLFF.

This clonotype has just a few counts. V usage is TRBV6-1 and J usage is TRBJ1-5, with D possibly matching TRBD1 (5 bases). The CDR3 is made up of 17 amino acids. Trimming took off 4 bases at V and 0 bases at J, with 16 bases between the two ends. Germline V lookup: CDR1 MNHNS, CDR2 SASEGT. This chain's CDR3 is CASSATGATPSNQPQHF. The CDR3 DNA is TGTGCCAGCAGTGCCACCGGGGCCACACCTAGCAATCAGCCCCAGCATTTT.